These 13 T cell receptor beta chains came from one sample sequenced in a study of blood T cells in healthy people across ages. Alongside a J-beta primer mix, a sample-barcoded 5' primer served in a second PCR lasting about 7 to 11 cycles. TCRdb reprocessed the 5' RACE reads via MiXCR and lists one record per CDR3 protein. The repertoire holds roughly 1,300,000 distinct CDR3 sequences, with approximately 60% as singletons. What was sequenced was blood. The receptors shown here come from a man aged 18 to 30 in good health.

This chain joins TRBV20-1 and TRBJ2-7, with 12 bases aligning to TRBD1. The better agreement between TRBJ2-5 and the DNA end casts doubt on the J call. CDR1 DFQATT and CDR2 SNEGSKA come from the germline V gene (reference sequence). This CDR3 has 14 amino acids. CDR3 region: CSAEGTGGGKTQYF. The CDR3 DNA reads TGCAGTGCCGAGGGGACAGGGGGCGGAAAGACCCAGTACTTC.

This sequence joins TRBV3-1 and TRBJ2-5, with 8 nucleotides matching TRBD2. The J call is in doubt because the DNA end fits TRBJ2-7 better. This CDR3 region has 15 residues. Germline CDR1 and CDR2: LGHDT and YNNKEL (reference sequence). CDR3 sequence (DNA): TGTGCCAGCAGCCAAGACTCCAGCGGGAGATACGAGCAGTACTTC. Its protein product is CASSQDSSGRYEQYF.

This clonotype was seen a handful of times. This CDR3 is CASSLDGDGSPLHF. DNA of the CDR3: TGTGCCAGCTCACTGGATGGAGATGGTTCACCCCTCCACTTT. The rearrangement uses TRBV18 and TRBJ1-6; D not certain. The CDR3 runs to 14 residues. With 4 bases removed from V and 9 bases from J, the gap between germline ends came to 13 bases. CDR1 is KGHSH and CDR2 is LQKENI in the germline V gene.

The chain employs TRBV5-5 and TRBJ2-4, with 7 nucleotides matching TRBD2. Near its end, the DNA agrees better with TRBJ2-7, so the J call may be wrong. This CDR3 comprises 17 residues. Looked up from germline, CDR1 is SGHKS and CDR2 is YYEKEE (reference sequence). The CDR3 bases are TGTGCCAGCCGCGTGAGTTGGGGAGGGCCCAGAAATCACGAGCAGTACTTC. It yields the protein CASRVSWGGPRNHEQYF.

This clonotype has a handful of counts. J is TRBJ2-6 and V is TRBV20-1; D not certain. This CDR3 has 15 residues. Trimming removed 1 base at V and 0 bases at J, with 7 bases between. Looked up from germline, CDR1 is DFQATT and CDR2 is SNEGSKA (reference sequence). The CDR3 bases are TGCAGTGCTAGAGTAAGGGCCTCTGGGGCCAACGTCCTGACTTTC. The encoded protein is CSARVRASGANVLTF.

The chain joins TRBV28 to TRBJ2-7; TRBD1 might be the D (5 bases). The length of the CDR3 is 15 residues. V was clipped by 5 bases and J by 5 bases, with 19 bases between them. The germline V gene has CDR1 MDHEN and CDR2 SYDVKM. CDR3 in DNA: TGTGCCAGCAGTCCGAAAGGGGCAGGGATCCACGAGCAGTACTTC. This translates into CASSPKGAGIHEQYF.

This clonotype was counted a few times. The chain recombines TRBV29-1 with TRBJ2-5; tentatively, D is TRBD1 or TRBD2 (5 bases each). The DNA end lines up better with TRBJ2-7; the J call may be wrong. The length of the CDR3 is 13 residues. Germline loops: CDR1 SQVTM, CDR2 ANQGSEA. The DNA of the CDR3 is TGCAGCGTTACCGGGACGTCTTCCTACGAGCAGTACTTC. Translated: CSVTGTSSYEQYF.

This clonotype was seen a handful of times. Sequence at one end of the junction differs from germline and may be a read error. The chain has TRBV3-1 and TRBJ1-6; TRBD1 matches 9 bases. Germline CDR1 reads LGHDT; CDR2 reads YNNKEL (reference sequence). The CDR3 is 15 amino acids. The CDR3 region has the DNA TGTGCCAGCAGTGACGGACAGGGGTATAATTCTCCCCTCCACTTT. It specifies CASSDGQGYNSPLHF.

The J gene is TRBJ2-1, the V gene TRBV4-1, with a weak D call TRBD2 (6 bases). The germline CDR1 and CDR2 sequences are MGHRA and YSYEKL. Trimming removed 8 bases from V and 0 bases from J, with 11 bases in between. The CDR3 is 14 residues long. CDR3 amino acids: CASGGRSSYNEQFF. The CDR3 DNA sequence: TGCGCCAGCGGGGGGAGGAGCTCCTACAATGAGCAGTTCTTC.

This clonotype was detected a few times. This rearrangement joins TRBV5-6 to TRBJ1-1; D may be TRBD1 (5 bases). The germline V and J ends were trimmed by 2 bases and 6 bases, with 11 bases remaining between them. Germline values: CDR1 SGHDT, CDR2 YYEEEE. The CDR3 runs to 13 residues. The CDR3 loop is CASSLTGSPEAFF. The CDR3 DNA reads as TGTGCCAGCAGCTTAACAGGTTCCCCTGAAGCTTTCTTT.

The chain recombines TRBV4-1 with TRBJ1-2; perhaps TRBD1 as D (5 bases). The CDR3 runs to 13 residues. Trimming took off 4 bases at V and 8 bases at J, with 14 bases between the two ends. Germline loops: CDR1 MGHRA, CDR2 YSYEKL. CDR3 in DNA: TGCGCCAGCAGCCTCGGAGGGGTGACCGGCTACACCTTC. Protein: CASSLGGVTGYTF.

This clonotype was counted once. The gene calls are TRBV5-1 and TRBJ1-1; D unresolved. Germline CDR1 and CDR2: SGHRS and YFSETQ. This CDR3 is built from 13 residues. Trimming pared 5 bases from V and 4 bases from J, leaving 12 bases between. The CDR3 loop is CASSEQTGTEAFF. The CDR3 bases are TGCGCCAGCAGTGAACAGACGGGCACTGAAGCTTTCTTT.

This chain connects TRBV27 to TRBJ2-5; possibly TRBD2 for D (5 bases). Germline CDR1 is MNHEY and CDR2 is SMNVEV (reference sequence). V dropped 3 bases and J dropped 11 bases, with 10 bases sitting between them. The CDR3 runs 11 residues. Here the CDR3 DNA reads TGTGCCAGCAGTTTCTACGGGGAGCAGTACTTC. This encodes CASSFYGEQYF.